The 2 T cell receptor beta chains given below trace back to one sample, sequenced in a study of CD8+CD57+ T cells in acquired aplastic anemia. Template material for TCR beta VDJ and CDR3 profiling consisted of genomic DNA. TCRdb used MiXCR to reprocess the reads, holding one entry per CDR3 protein. Of under 200,000 distinct CDR3 sequences detected, roughly half appear once; the ten largest clones hold 3.2%. Flow cytometry had shown expanded CD8+CD57+ cells in the patients chosen for sequencing. What was sequenced was sorted CD4+, CD8+, or CD8+CD57+ T cells (not recorded which) from PBMCs. The receptor source for this set is a human donor with aplastic anemia.

This clonotype was detected many times. CDR3 region: CASRDGTSGNYEQYV. The CDR3 DNA reads as TGTGCCAGCAGAGACGGGACTAGCGGCAACTACGAGCAGTACGTC. This chain uses TRBV6-1 with TRBJ2-7, with 11 bases lining up with TRBD2. Germline V gene lookup returns CDR1 MNHNS and CDR2 SASEGT. V was clipped by 6 bases and J by 3 bases; unmatched bases: 7. The CDR3 length is 15 residues.

Comment on this clonotype: A clone one base away is much larger, so this may be a read error. V and J are TRBV6-2 or TRBV6-3 and TRBJ2-5; tentative D call: TRBD2 (6 bases). V gave up 7 bases and J gave up 2 bases, with 17 bases separating them. The V gene's germline CDR1 is MNHEY and CDR2 SVGEGT. There are 15 residues in the CDR3. The CDR3 coding sequence is TGTGCCAGCACCGCAATAGCGGCAGGGCAAGAGACCCAGTACTTC. This sequence encodes CASTAIAAGQETQYF.